The clone carrying this T cell receptor (beta chain) was seen only a few times. Its specificity is not known. After removal of 5 bases from V and 3 bases from J, the junction contained 11 bases not matched to a gene. The CDR3 is 17 amino acids. CDR1 and CDR2 (germline): SEHNR, FQNEAQ (reference sequence). This sample was included in a study of CD8 T cells in ankylosing spondylitis. Study findings and constraints: Peripheral blood samples showed relatively rare disease-linked clones, and these clones were CD8+. Prior work had noted some motif variants in reactive arthritis blood and synovial fluid. Ankylosing spondylitis blood appeared to be characterized by a TCR beta motif of under 10 highly homologous variants. The authors reported significant enrichment of disease-linked clones in matched ankylosing spondylitis synovial fluid.

Quantitative 5'-RACE with molecular barcodes generated TCR beta libraries. One entry per CDR3 protein results from TCRdb running MiXCR on the 5' RACE reads. The sample yields roughly 470,000 distinct CDR3 sequences, 25% to 30% seen once. The origin of this receptor is a male donor with ankylosing spondylitis. The source material was blood, either unsorted or a sorted T cell fraction (not recorded which). This rearrangement joins TRBV7-9 to TRBJ2-1; 9 nucleotides line up with TRBD2. The chain's CDR3 is CASSRGTTSGDYNEQFF. Written as DNA, the CDR3 is TGTGCCAGCAGCCGAGGGACGACTAGCGGAGACTACAATGAGCAGTTCTTC.